What follows are 20 T cell receptor beta chains derived from one specimen sequenced in a study of OX40 agonist ivuxolimab in advanced cancers. The protocol was immunoSEQ multiplex PCR, while the TCRdb copy is restricted to in-frame clones and leaves out a portion. Here the sample spans about 82,000 clones, 88% being singletons. This sample comprised CD4+ or CD8+ T cells sorted from blood, obtained in a trial of the OX40 agonist ivuxolimab. All receptors derive from an adult with an advanced solid tumor such as melanoma, head and neck, liver or kidney cancer.

The V call is TRBV28, the J call TRBJ1-5; a weak D match, TRBD1 (5 bases). This CDR3 comprises 15 residues. V was pared by 6 bases and J by 2 bases, with 14 bases between. CDR1 and CDR2 from the germline V gene are MDHEN and SYDVKM. CDR3 nucleotides: TGTGCCAGCAGGTCACCTTCGGGGGGCAATCAGCCCCAGCATTTT. Amino acids: CASRSPSGGNQPQHF.

This chain connects TRBV28 to TRBJ2-1, with TRBD1 matching 7 bases. CDR3 length: 12 residues. Per germline, CDR1 MDHEN and CDR2 SYDVKM. CDR3 region: CAIGTAYNEQFF. CDR3 DNA sequence: TGTGCTATCGGGACAGCCTACAATGAGCAGTTCTTC.

The genes are TRBV4-2 and TRBJ1-1, with TRBD1 identical over 8 bases. Looked up from germline, CDR1 is LGHNA and CDR2 is YNFKEQ. The V segment lost 2 bases and the J segment 4 bases; nucleotides outside the gene matches: 6. The CDR3 totals 15 residues. The CDR3 reads CASSQSDREGTEAFF. In DNA form, the CDR3 reads TGTGCCAGCAGCCAATCGGACAGGGAAGGCACTGAAGCTTTCTTT.

The J gene is TRBJ2-3, the V gene TRBV9; either TRBD1 or TRBD2 may supply D (5 bases each). CDR1 is SGDLS and CDR2 is YYNGEE in the germline V gene. The V end was cut by 4 bases, the J end by 6 bases, with 6 bases between. This CDR3 spans 11 amino acids. The CDR3 DNA sequence: TGTGCCAGCAGCTGGGGGGATACGCAGTATTTT. This codes for CASSWGDTQYF.

This chain links TRBV29-1 with TRBJ1-2, with TRBD1 matching 11 bases. Losses at the gene ends were 3 bases for V and 5 bases for J; bases not matched to a gene: 2. CDR1 and CDR2 (germline): SQVTM, ANQGSEA. This CDR3 is 13 amino acids long. CDR3 sequence: CSVDGQGAYGYTF. Written as DNA, the CDR3 is TGCAGCGTTGACGGACAGGGGGCATATGGCTACACCTTC. Based on the CDR3 plus reference TRBV29-1 and TRBJ1-2, the full variable domain is SAVISQKPSRDICQRGTSLTIQCQVDSQVTMMFWYRQQPGQSLTLIATANQGSEATYESGFVIDKFPISRPNLTFSTLTVSNMSPEDSSIYLCSVDGQGAYGYTFGSGTRLTVV.

The DNA of the CDR3 is TGCAGCGCATTCACAGGGGCGAACTACGAGCAGTACTTC. This encodes CSAFTGANYEQYF. This chain links TRBV29-1 with TRBJ2-7; 7 bases agree with TRBD1. Germline-derived CDR1 and CDR2 are SQVTM and ANQGSEA. V lost 7 bases and J lost 3; bases outside the gene matches: 9. The CDR3 is made up of 13 amino acids.

The chain joins TRBV15 to TRBJ2-4, with 8 nucleotides matching TRBD2. The CDR3 is 14 residues long. Germline trimming cut 2 bases from V and 8 bases from J; bases unmatched to any gene: 5. Germline V CDR1 and CDR2: LNHNV, YYDKDF (reference sequence). The CDR3 region has the DNA TGTGCCACCAGCAGACTCACGCGGGGGGACATTCAGTACTTC. Translating it yields CATSRLTRGDIQYF.

The CDR3 loop is CASSPGTHNSPLHF. In nucleotides, the CDR3 is TGTGCCAGCAGTCCCGGGACTCACAATTCACCCCTCCACTTT. The rearrangement uses TRBV27 and TRBJ1-6; D may be TRBD1 (5 bases). V was clipped by 5 bases and J by 7 bases, with 12 bases between them. Germline CDR1 and CDR2: MNHEY and SMNVEV (reference sequence). The CDR3 consists of 14 residues.

This sequence joins TRBV5-4 and TRBJ2-7; a weak D match, TRBD1 (6 bases). The CDR3 totals 14 residues. Germline CDR1 is SGHNT and CDR2 is YYREEE (reference sequence). Trimming shortened V by 2 bases and J by 5 bases, and 14 bases separated the two germline ends. In nucleotides, the CDR3 is TGTGCCAGCAGCTTTAAAACAGGGTCCAACGAGCAGTACTTC. Translating it yields CASSFKTGSNEQYF.

The chain is built from TRBV5-1 and TRBJ2-3; 7 positions agree with TRBD2. J was trimmed by 10 bases and V by 0 bases; bases with no gene match: 5. This CDR3 has 13 amino acids. CDR1 and CDR2 (germline): SGHRS, YFSETQ. The CDR3 bases are TGCGCCAGCAGCTTGGGGTTGGCGGGGGCGCAGTATTTT. Its protein product is CASSLGLAGAQYF.

The genes are TRBV7-3 and TRBJ2-1; either TRBD1 or TRBD2 may fit D (5 bases each). The V gene lost 6 bases and the J gene lost 2 bases, with 11 bases spanning the gap. The CDR3 sequence is 14 residues long. Per germline, CDR1 SGHTA and CDR2 FQGTGA. CDR3 amino acids: CASSHSGPYNEQFF. DNA for the CDR3: TGTGCCAGCAGTCATTCGGGACCCTACAATGAGCAGTTCTTC. The whole variable domain, remainder taken from reference TRBV7-3 and TRBJ2-1, is GAGVSQTPSNKVTEKGKYVELRCDPISGHTALYWYRQSLGQGPEFLIYFQGTGAADDSGLPNDRFFAVRPEGSVSTLKIQRTERGDSAVYLCASSHSGPYNEQFFGPGTRLTVL.

This sequence joins TRBV19 and TRBJ2-7, with D unresolved. The CDR3 has 14 residues. The germline V gene has CDR1 LNHDA and CDR2 SQIVND (reference sequence). V gave up 5 bases and J gave up 4 bases, with 15 bases separating them. In DNA form, the CDR3 reads TGTGCCAGTAGTCCCCAGATCGCCTTTTACGAGCAGTACTTC. Its translation: CASSPQIAFYEQYF.

This chain links TRBV5-6 with TRBJ2-5; no clear D gene. Looked up from germline, CDR1 is SGHDT and CDR2 is YYEEEE. The ends were cut back, 5 bases at V and 7 bases at J, with 12 bases in the middle. CDR3 length: 12 amino acids. The DNA of the CDR3 is TGTGCCAGCAGACTCCCCTCGGGGACCCAGTACTTC. Protein sequence: CASRLPSGTQYF.

The chain links TRBV28 to TRBJ2-2; D gene unclear. CDR3 size: 15 residues. Germline V CDR1 and CDR2: MDHEN, SYDVKM. V lost 3 bases, J lost 1 base, and 9 bases lay in between. The DNA of the CDR3 is TGTGCCAGCAGTTTTATAGGGCGGAACACCGGGGAGCTGTTTTTT. Translating it yields CASSFIGRNTGELFF.

V gene TRBV18 combines with J gene TRBJ2-3; the D is unclear. Deletions cut 3 bases from V and 3 bases from J, with 10 bases between. The CDR3 is 14 amino acids. Germline V lookup: CDR1 KGHSH, CDR2 LQKENI. CDR3 region: CASSPPLGTDTQYF. The DNA of the CDR3 is TGTGCCAGCTCACCTCCATTGGGAACAGATACGCAGTATTTT.

The V gene is TRBV6-6, the J gene TRBJ2-1; maybe TRBD2 (6 bases). The CDR3 length is 15 residues. CDR1 and CDR2 from the germline V gene are MNHNY and SVGAGI (reference sequence). With 4 bases removed from V and 7 bases from J, the gap between germline ends came to 17 bases. The DNA for the CDR3 is TGTGCCAGCAGTTCCTTCGGACCAGGAGGGAATGAGCAGTTCTTC. Translation: CASSSFGPGGNEQFF.

The chain combines TRBV7-2 with TRBJ1-5; 8 bases fit TRBD1. With 6 bases clipped from V and 5 bases from J, the junction kept 6 bases outside the gene matches. Germline assignment: CDR1 SGHTA and CDR2 FQGNSA. The CDR3 length is 14 residues. The CDR3 spells CASRGQGGDQPQHF. The DNA for the CDR3 is TGTGCCAGCAGAGGACAGGGTGGCGATCAGCCCCAGCATTTT.

The chain recombines TRBV30 with TRBJ2-7, with a tentative D call TRBD1 (5 bases). Germline V CDR1 and CDR2: GTSNPN, SVGIG (reference sequence). The V end was cut by 1 base, the J end by 4 bases, with 11 bases between. The CDR3 runs to 13 residues. The chain's CDR3 is CAWSARAPYEQYF. In DNA, the CDR3 is TGTGCCTGGAGTGCCAGGGCCCCTTACGAGCAGTACTTC.

V usage is TRBV28 and J usage is TRBJ2-5; D is uncertain. V was cut by 5 bases and J by 4 bases, with 8 bases left in between. Per germline, CDR1 MDHEN and CDR2 SYDVKM. The CDR3 covers 12 residues. CDR3 amino acids: CASSIPTETQYF. The CDR3 DNA is TGTGCCAGCAGTATCCCCACAGAGACCCAGTACTTC.

For the CDR3, the DNA is TGTGCCACCAGCAGAGGTATCAATGAGCAGTTCTTC. Encoded protein: CATSRGINEQFF. The V call is TRBV15, the J call TRBJ2-1; no firm D call. V shed 1 base and J shed 6 bases, with 4 bases lying between them. This CDR3 spans 12 amino acids. The germline V gene encodes CDR1 LNHNV and CDR2 YYDKDF (reference sequence).